This T cell receptor (beta chain) stems from a study of cytomegalovirus exposure and HLA in healthy donors. PCR primers comprised 60 Vbeta and 13 Jbeta primers. Profiled with immunoSEQ multiplex PCR; TCRdb holds only in-frame clones, not every one. The sample holds about 43,000 clones, approximately 77% seen once. Study results and caveats: The authors listed 150 to 200 TCR beta chains as cytomegalovirus-associated.

This CDR3 has 16 amino acids. The ends were cut back, 0 bases at V and 1 base at J, with 14 bases in the middle. Looked up from germline, CDR1 is SGHDT and CDR2 is YYEEEE. In its sample, this clone was seen a few times. Antigen specificity is unknown. Sequencing was performed on PBMCs. The chain employs TRBV5-6 and TRBJ2-7; possible D gene TRBD1, 7 bases. The TCR sequence derives from a man between 25 and 39 years old in good health and CMV-seronegative. The CDR3 coding sequence is TGTGCCAGCAGCTTGGCCCTGTCAGGGGGGTCCTACGAGCAGTACTTC. Amino acid sequence: CASSLALSGGSYEQYF.